Following are 27 T cell receptor beta chains from one sample sequenced in a study of cytomegalovirus exposure and HLA in healthy donors. The PCR contained 60 Vbeta and 13 Jbeta primers. The protocol was immunoSEQ multiplex PCR, while the TCRdb copy is restricted to in-frame clones and leaves out a portion. This table holds around 150,000 clones, roughly 80% found once. Specimen: PBMCs. The receptors shown here come from a male donor in good health and CMV-seronegative.

The chain combines TRBV9 with TRBJ2-3; unclear D gene. Germline V gene lookup returns CDR1 SGDLS and CDR2 YYNGEE. The ends were cut back, 0 bases at V and 2 bases at J, with 10 bases in the middle. The CDR3 loop spans 15 amino acids. CDR3 DNA sequence: TGTGCCAGCAGCGTAGGGCAGGCTGCCACAGATACGCAGTATTTT. It encodes CASSVGQAATDTQYF.

In its sample, this clone was seen a few times. V usage is TRBV11-1 and J usage is TRBJ1-1; 7 bases match TRBD1. The CDR3 runs 14 residues. The ends lost 5 bases at V and 4 bases at J; junction bases unmatched: 7. Germline CDR1 reads SGHAT; CDR2 reads FQDESV (reference sequence). DNA for the CDR3: TGTGCCAGCAGCGCTCGGACAGGCGTCACTGAAGCTTTCTTT. This codes for CASSARTGVTEAFF.

The chain is built from TRBV5-6 and TRBJ2-7; a weak D match, TRBD2 (7 bases). The CDR3 has 18 residues. The germline gives CDR1 SGHDT, CDR2 YYEEEE. Trimming stripped 4 bases from V and 1 base from J, with 24 bases between. The CDR3 coding sequence is TGTGCCAGCAGCGCCGTCAAGGGGGGGGCGCCGAAATCCTACGAGCAGTACTTC. As protein: CASSAVKGGAPKSYEQYF.

V usage is TRBV7-9 and J usage is TRBJ2-2; possible D gene TRBD1, 6 bases. CDR3 size: 15 residues. Per the germline V gene, CDR1 is SEHNR and CDR2 is FQNEAQ (reference sequence). V gave up 5 bases and J gave up 1 base, with 11 bases separating them. This CDR3 is CASSLMTGNTGELFF. The CDR3 DNA reads TGTGCCAGCAGCCTCATGACAGGGAACACCGGGGAGCTGTTTTTT. Combining the CDR3 with reference TRBV7-9 and TRBJ2-2 gives the whole variable domain DTGVSQNPRHKITKRGQNVTFRCDPISEHNRLYWYRQTLGQGPEFLTYFQNEAQLEKSRLLSDRFSAERPKGSFSTLEIQRTEQGDSAMYLCASSLMTGNTGELFFGEGSRLTVL.

The V gene is TRBV14, the J gene TRBJ1-1; D is unclear. Germline V lookup: CDR1 SGHDN, CDR2 FVKESK. V was trimmed by 4 bases and J by 0 bases, leaving 6 bases between them. The CDR3 sequence is 13 residues long. CDR3 sequence: CASSRDLNTEAFF. The CDR3 bases are TGTGCCAGCAGCCGAGACTTGAACACTGAAGCTTTCTTT.

The chain couples TRBV7-9 to TRBJ2-5; TRBD2 is a possible D gene (5 bases). Trimming cost V 3 bases and J 4 bases, with 15 bases left between them. Germline lookup yields CDR1 SEHNR and CDR2 FQNEAQ (reference sequence). The CDR3 loop spans 15 amino acids. The CDR3 reads CASSFTEGYLETQYF. As DNA, the CDR3 is TGTGCCAGCAGCTTTACCGAGGGTTATCTAGAGACCCAGTACTTC.

This sequence joins TRBV30 and TRBJ1-1; possibly TRBD1 for D (5 bases). Germline values: CDR1 GTSNPN, CDR2 SVGIG (reference sequence). V dropped 7 bases and J dropped 4 bases, with 19 bases sitting between them. CDR3 length: 14 residues. CDR3 nucleotides: TGTGCCTCCACCTGGGGGGTGGTCTCCACTGAAGCTTTCTTT. Translation gives CASTWGVVSTEAFF.

This clone was seen only a few times. The V and J genes are TRBV28 and TRBJ1-5; 7 bases are shared with TRBD1. CDR1 is MDHEN, CDR2 SYDVKM, per germline. The CDR3 is 16 residues long. V was pared by 6 bases and J by 0 bases, with 8 bases of the junction left unmatched. CDR3 residues: CASRWGTAYSNQPQHF. The DNA of the CDR3 is TGTGCCAGCAGATGGGGGACAGCCTATAGCAATCAGCCCCAGCATTTT.

A few counts support this clone. V usage is TRBV9 and J usage is TRBJ1-3, with D perhaps TRBD1 (6 bases). Germline CDR1 is SGDLS and CDR2 is YYNGEE. CDR3 size: 16 residues. V lost 0 bases to trimming and J lost 0 bases, with 10 bases between them. The CDR3 nucleotides are TGTGCCAGCAGCGTAGTAGGGGGAAACTCTGGAAACACCATATATTTT. Residues: CASSVVGGNSGNTIYF.

The V and J genes are TRBV5-8 and TRBJ2-3; D not resolved. Trimming removed 7 bases from V and 5 bases from J, with 8 bases in between. This CDR3 comprises 11 residues. Germline V gene lookup returns CDR1 SGHTS and CDR2 YDEGEE. CDR3 coding DNA: TGTGCCAGCGGAGATATAGATACGCAGTATTTT. Encoded protein: CASGDIDTQYF. The whole variable domain, filled in from reference TRBV5-8 and TRBJ2-3, reads EAGVTQSPTHLIKTRGQQATLRCSPISGHTSVYWYQQALGLGLQFLLWYDEGEERNRGNFPPRFSGRQFPNYSSELNVNALELEDSALYLCASGDIDTQYFGPGTRLTVL.

This clone was seen a handful of times. The chain combines TRBV27 with TRBJ2-7, with TRBD2 as a possible D gene (6 bases). With 6 bases removed from V and 2 bases from J, the gap between germline ends came to 11 bases. The CDR3 totals 13 residues. The germline gives CDR1 MNHEY, CDR2 SMNVEV (reference sequence). DNA of the CDR3: TGTGCCAGCAGGGGGGGAAGAACCTACGAGCAGTACTTC. It codes for CASRGGRTYEQYF.

The J gene is TRBJ2-3, the V gene TRBV5-1; 8 bases fit TRBD1. Trimming at V came to 4 bases and at J to 6 bases, leaving 7 bases not matched to a gene. The CDR3 extends over 14 amino acids. Germline lookup yields CDR1 SGHRS and CDR2 YFSETQ. The CDR3 DNA reads as TGCGCCAGCAGCCCGGACAGGGAAGACGATACGCAGTATTTT. Amino acid sequence: CASSPDREDDTQYF.

V is TRBV10-3 and J is TRBJ2-2, with TRBD2 as a possible D gene (6 bases). The CDR3 sequence is 15 residues long. From germline, CDR1 is ENHRY and CDR2 SYGVKD. Trimming pared 3 bases from V and 4 bases from J, leaving 12 bases between. The CDR3 nucleotides read TGTGCCATCAGTGATTCGTCTAGCGTCACCGGGGAGCTGTTTTTT. Translated: CAISDSSSVTGELFF.

This clone appeared a few times. This rearrangement joins TRBV4-3 to TRBJ1-4; the D gene is possibly TRBD1 (5 bases). CDR3 length: 16 residues. Between the trimmed V and J ends, which lost 3 bases and 7 bases, there was a span of 18 bases. Germline CDR1 is LGHNA and CDR2 is YSLEER. This chain's CDR3 is CASSQQLGGRGEKLFF. CDR3 coding DNA: TGCGCCAGCAGCCAGCAACTAGGAGGGAGGGGTGAAAAACTGTTTTTT.

This clone showed up just a few times. The genes are TRBV4-3 and TRBJ2-3; perhaps TRBD2 as D (5 bases). V was pared by 0 bases and J by 3 bases, with 10 bases between. Germline values: CDR1 LGHNA, CDR2 YSLEER. CDR3 size: 15 residues. Written as DNA, the CDR3 is TGCGCCAGCAGCCAAGATTTCCGGGGTACAGATACGCAGTATTTT. It yields the protein CASSQDFRGTDTQYF.

V is TRBV27 and J is TRBJ1-2; D possibly corresponds to TRBD1 (6 bases). Germline values: CDR1 MNHEY, CDR2 SMNVEV (reference sequence). The CDR3 loop spans 15 amino acids. Trimming stripped 8 bases from V and 4 bases from J, with 20 bases between. CDR3 coding DNA: TGTGCCAGCGGACCTACCGGGACACTTGGCTATGGCTACACCTTC. It yields the protein CASGPTGTLGYGYTF.

The rearrangement links TRBV5-4 to TRBJ1-2, with 7 bases lining up with TRBD1. Per the germline V gene, CDR1 is SGHNT and CDR2 is YYREEE (reference sequence). The V and J ends lost 0 bases and 3 bases, in that order; junction bases with no gene match: 2. This CDR3 is built from 14 residues. The CDR3 loop reads CASSLVRGYYGYTF. The CDR3 bases are TGTGCCAGCAGCTTGGTCAGGGGGTACTATGGCTACACCTTC.

V usage is TRBV2 and J usage is TRBJ1-6, with D possibly being TRBD1 (5 bases). This CDR3 has 13 amino acids. From germline, CDR1 is SNHLY and CDR2 FYNNEI. V was cut by 6 bases and J by 7 bases, with 10 bases left in between. The CDR3 nucleotides read TGTGCCAGCAGGGAGGGGAGGAATTCACCCCTCCACTTT. Encoded protein: CASREGRNSPLHF.

The chain joins TRBV5-1 to TRBJ2-7; D is possibly TRBD1 (6 bases). Trimming took 3 bases from V and 5 from J, leaving 15 bases between them. Germline assignment: CDR1 SGHRS and CDR2 YFSETQ. This CDR3 comprises 14 residues. The CDR3 protein is CASSSTGRTNEQYF. The CDR3 bases are TGCGCCAGCAGCTCGACAGGACGTACGAACGAGCAGTACTTC. Supplemented by reference TRBV5-1 and TRBJ2-7, the full variable domain reads KAGVTQTPRYLIKTRGQQVTLSCSPISGHRSVSWYQQTPGQGLQFLFEYFSETQRNKGNFPGRFSGRQFSNSRSEMNVSTLELGDSALYLCASSSTGRTNEQYFGPGTRLTVT.

The chain combines TRBV27 with TRBJ1-6, with 7 positions matching TRBD1. The germline V gene encodes CDR1 MNHEY and CDR2 SMNVEV (reference sequence). Unmatched junction bases numbered 1, after V lost 4 bases and J lost 7 bases. CDR3 length equals 13 residues. This CDR3 is CASSWDRNSPLHF. The CDR3 nucleotides read TGTGCCAGCAGTTGGGACAGAAATTCACCCCTCCACTTT.

This chain connects TRBV5-8 to TRBJ2-1; D might be TRBD2 (6 bases). This CDR3 has 14 amino acids. The germline V gene encodes CDR1 SGHTS and CDR2 YDEGEE. The ends were cut back, 3 bases at V and 8 bases at J, with 15 bases in the middle. The DNA of the CDR3 is TGTGCCAGCAGCTGGGGTCGGGAGTTCGATGAGCAGTTCTTC. Its translation is CASSWGREFDEQFF.

The gene calls are TRBV5-6 and TRBJ2-5, with 7 bases matching TRBD1. The DNA end favors TRBJ2-7, so the J call may be wrong. The CDR3 is 15 amino acids. Germline CDR1 is SGHDT and CDR2 is YYEEEE. The CDR3 DNA follows: TGTGCCAGCAGCTTAGAAGGGACAGCAACCTACGAGCAGTACTTC. This codes for CASSLEGTATYEQYF.

V and J are TRBV19 and TRBJ1-1, with a tentative D call TRBD1 (5 bases). Trimming removed 4 bases at V and 11 bases at J, with 17 bases between. The length of the CDR3 is 13 residues. Germline V CDR1 and CDR2: LNHDA, SQIVND (reference sequence). The chain's CDR3 is CASSKGRGKGAFF. Here the CDR3 DNA reads TGTGCCAGTAGTAAGGGGAGGGGCAAGGGCGCTTTCTTT.

V gene TRBV19 combines with J gene TRBJ2-7, with 8 bases aligning to TRBD2. The CDR3 sequence is 16 residues long. V lost 3 bases and J lost 0; bases outside the gene matches: 7. Per germline, CDR1 LNHDA and CDR2 SQIVND (reference sequence). CDR3 DNA: TGTGCCAGTAGTATGGGGAGCGGGGGACTCTCCTACGAGCAGTACTTC. Amino acids: CASSMGSGGLSYEQYF.

This clone has more than one count but fewer than ten. The J gene is TRBJ2-7, the V gene TRBV18, with D possibly TRBD2 on 5 matching bases. The CDR3 spans 13 residues. CDR1 is KGHSH, CDR2 LQKENI, per germline. V lost 6 bases, J lost 5 bases, and 14 bases lay in between. The CDR3 is CASSRAGWDEQYF. CDR3 coding DNA: TGTGCCAGCTCCCGGGCGGGTTGGGACGAGCAGTACTTC.

V usage is TRBV15 and J usage is TRBJ2-6; 7 bases fit TRBD1. The CDR3 is made up of 18 amino acids. V was clipped by 4 bases and J by 0 bases; unmatched bases: 9. The germline V gene has CDR1 LNHNV and CDR2 YYDKDF (reference sequence). CDR3 nucleotides: TGTGCCACCAGCATCGAGACAGGGTTGGTCTCTGGGGCCAACGTCCTGACTTTC. Encoded protein: CATSIETGLVSGANVLTF.

DNA for the CDR3: TGTGCCAGCAGCCCCCTTCGGGACAGGCTTTACAATGAGCAGTTCTTC. Translating gives CASSPLRDRLYNEQFF. This chain joins TRBV5-8 and TRBJ2-1, with 8 bases that match TRBD1. With 4 bases clipped from V and 4 bases from J, the junction kept 10 bases outside the gene matches. The CDR3 runs to 16 residues. Looked up from germline, CDR1 is SGHTS and CDR2 is YDEGEE.